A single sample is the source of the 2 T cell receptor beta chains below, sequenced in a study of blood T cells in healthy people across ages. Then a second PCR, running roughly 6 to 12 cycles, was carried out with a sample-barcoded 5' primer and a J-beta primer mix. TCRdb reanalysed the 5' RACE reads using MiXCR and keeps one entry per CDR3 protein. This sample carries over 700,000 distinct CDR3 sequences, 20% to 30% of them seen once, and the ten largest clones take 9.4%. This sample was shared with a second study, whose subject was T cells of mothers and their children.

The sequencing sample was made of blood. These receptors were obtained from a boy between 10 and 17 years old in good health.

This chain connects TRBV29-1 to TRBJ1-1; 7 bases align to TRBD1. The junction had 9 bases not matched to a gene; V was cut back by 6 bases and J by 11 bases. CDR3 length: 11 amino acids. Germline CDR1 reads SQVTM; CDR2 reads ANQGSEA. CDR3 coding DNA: TGCAGCGTCTTGGGACAGACCGGGGCTTTCTTT. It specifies CSVLGQTGAFF.

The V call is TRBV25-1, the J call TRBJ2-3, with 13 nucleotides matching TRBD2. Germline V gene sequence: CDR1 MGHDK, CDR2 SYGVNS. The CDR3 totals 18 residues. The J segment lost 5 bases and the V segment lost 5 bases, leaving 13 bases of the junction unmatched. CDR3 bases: TGTGCCAGCAGTCCCGCAACCGGGACTAGCGGGACGGAAGATACGCAGTATTTT. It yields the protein CASSPATGTSGTEDTQYF.